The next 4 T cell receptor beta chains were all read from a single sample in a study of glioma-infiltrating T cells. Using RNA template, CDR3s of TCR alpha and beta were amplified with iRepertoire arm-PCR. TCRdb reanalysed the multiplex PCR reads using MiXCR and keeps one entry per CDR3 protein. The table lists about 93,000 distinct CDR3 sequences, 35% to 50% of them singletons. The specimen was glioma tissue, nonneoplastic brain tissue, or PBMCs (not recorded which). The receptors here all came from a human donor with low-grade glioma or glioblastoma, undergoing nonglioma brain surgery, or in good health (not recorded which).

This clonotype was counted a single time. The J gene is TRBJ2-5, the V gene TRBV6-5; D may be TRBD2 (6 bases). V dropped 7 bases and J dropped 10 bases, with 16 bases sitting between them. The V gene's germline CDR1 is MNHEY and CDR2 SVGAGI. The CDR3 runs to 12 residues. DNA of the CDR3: TGTGCCAGCAACAACCAACTAGCACTCCAGTACTTC. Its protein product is CASNNQLALQYF.

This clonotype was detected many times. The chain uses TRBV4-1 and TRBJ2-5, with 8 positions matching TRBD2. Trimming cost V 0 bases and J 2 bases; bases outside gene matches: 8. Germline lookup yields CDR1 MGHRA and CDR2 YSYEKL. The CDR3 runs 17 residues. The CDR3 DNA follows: TGCGCCAGCAGCCAAGAAGGTAGCGGGATCCTACAAGAGACCCAGTACTTC. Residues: CASSQEGSGILQETQYF.

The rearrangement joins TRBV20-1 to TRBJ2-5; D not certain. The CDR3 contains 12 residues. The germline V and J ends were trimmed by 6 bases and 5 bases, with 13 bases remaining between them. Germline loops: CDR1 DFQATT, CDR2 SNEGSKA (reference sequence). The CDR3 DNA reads TGCAGTGCCTGCGGCGAGACGGAGACCCAGTACTTC. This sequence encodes CSACGETETQYF.

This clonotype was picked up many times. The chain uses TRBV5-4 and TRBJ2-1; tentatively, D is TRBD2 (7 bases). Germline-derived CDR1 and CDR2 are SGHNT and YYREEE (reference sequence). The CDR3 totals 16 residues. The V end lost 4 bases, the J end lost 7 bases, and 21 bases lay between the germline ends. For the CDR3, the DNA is TGTGCCAGCAGCCACACGGCGGGGGCGTATCTAAATGAGCAGTTCTTC. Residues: CASSHTAGAYLNEQFF.